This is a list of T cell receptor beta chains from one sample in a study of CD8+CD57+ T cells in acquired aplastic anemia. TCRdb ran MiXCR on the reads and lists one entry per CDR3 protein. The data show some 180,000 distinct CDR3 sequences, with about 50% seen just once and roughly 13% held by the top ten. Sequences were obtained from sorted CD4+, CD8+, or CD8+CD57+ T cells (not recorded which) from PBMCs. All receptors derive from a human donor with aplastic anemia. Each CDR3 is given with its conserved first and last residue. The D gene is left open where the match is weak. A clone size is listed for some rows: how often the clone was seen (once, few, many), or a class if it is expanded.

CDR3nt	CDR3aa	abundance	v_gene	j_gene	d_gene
TGTGCCAGCAGCTTAACTAACAGTCGGACCGGGGAGCTGTTTTTT	CASSLTNSRTGELFF	-	TRBV7-9	TRBJ2-2	-
TGTGCCAGCATAAACCTCCGTACGCAGTATTTT	CASINLRTQYF	many	TRBV2	TRBJ2-3	-
TGCAGTGCTCCTGGGACATGGGCCTTGGATTCCCAGATGGGCTACACCTTC	CSAPGTWALDSQMGYTF	-	TRBV20-1	TRBJ1-2	-
TGTGCCAGCAGCGTAGCTGGGGAACGAACCGGGGAGCTGTTTTTT	CASSVAGERTGELFF	few	TRBV9	TRBJ2-2	-
TGTGCCAGCATCAGACAGGGGGCGGACTACGAGCAGTACTTC	CASIRQGADYEQYF	-	TRBV10-3	TRBJ2-7	TRBD1
TGTGCCAGCAGCGGACCCGTTACGAACACCGGGGAGCTGTTTTTT	CASSGPVTNTGELFF	-	TRBV2	TRBJ2-2	-
TGTGCCAGCAGCTCACACAGGGGCAATGAGCAGTTCTTC	CASSSHRGNEQFF	few	TRBV7-2	TRBJ2-1	TRBD1
TGTGCCAGCAGCCTAGCGGGGTCGGGAACTGAAGCTTTCTTT	CASSLAGSGTEAFF	-	TRBV7-4	TRBJ1-1	-
TGTGCCATCAGTGAGCGGTCTGATAACTATGGCTACACCTTC	CAISERSDNYGYTF	-	TRBV10-3	TRBJ1-2	-
TGCGCCAGCAGCTCGGGGACCGGGGGCGGCGGGGATACGCAGTATTTT	CASSSGTGGGGDTQYF	many	TRBV5-1	TRBJ2-3	-
TGTGCCAGCACCTGGGGGGGGAACACTGAAGCTTTCTTT	CASTWGGNTEAFF	few	TRBV27	TRBJ1-1	-
TGTGCCAGCAGTGCTCTCGGACTAGCGTCGTACAATGAGCAGTTCTTC	CASSALGLASYNEQFF	few	TRBV6-1	TRBJ2-1	TRBD2
TGTGCCAGCAGAGGACTAGCGGGGGGGCCGGGGACCGGGGAGCTGTTTTTT	CASRGLAGGPGTGELFF	few	TRBV6-1	TRBJ2-2	TRBD2
TGCGCCAGCGGTCAGGGACAGGGGGCATACAATGAGCAGTTCTTC	CASGQGQGAYNEQFF	-	TRBV5-1	TRBJ2-1	TRBD1
TGCAGTGCTAGAGATCCCAACCCTAGCGGGGGGGTTTCCTACAATGAGCAGTTCTTC	CSARDPNPSGGVSYNEQFF	-	TRBV20-1	TRBJ2-1	TRBD2
TGTGCCAGCAGTGGACAGGGGGCGGCTTCACCCCTCCACTTT	CASSGQGAASPLHF	few	TRBV6-1	TRBJ1-6	TRBD1
TGTGCCACCAGCAGAGAAGAGGGGGCGAGGAACACCGGGGAGCTGTTTTTT	CATSREEGARNTGELFF	-	TRBV15	TRBJ2-2	TRBD1
TGCGCCAGGTTCGGGACAGGGGATTTAGATGAGCAGTTCTTC	CARFGTGDLDEQFF	few	TRBV10-1	TRBJ2-1	TRBD1
TGCGCCAGCAGTGAAGGGGGGTCCTACGGGCAGTACTTC	CASSEGGSYGQYF	-	TRBV10-1	TRBJ2-7	-
TGCAGCGTTGCGGGACAGGGTTCGAACACTGAAGCTTTCTTT	CSVAGQGSNTEAFF	many	TRBV29-1	TRBJ1-1	TRBD1
TGTGCCAGCAGCCCCGGGAGGGGAGCTTACGAGCAGTACTTC	CASSPGRGAYEQYF	-	TRBV9	TRBJ2-7	TRBD2
TGTGCCAGCAGCCAAGAGGGGACCTCCTACAATGAGCAGTTCTTC	CASSQEGTSYNEQFF	-	TRBV14	TRBJ2-1	-
TGCGCCAGCAGCTCTCGCAGACCGGGGGAGCAGTACTTC	CASSSRRPGEQYF	-	TRBV5-1	TRBJ2-7	-
TGCAGTGCTAGAGTAGCTGACTCCTACTCATACGAGCAGTACTTC	CSARVADSYSYEQYF	-	TRBV20-1	TRBJ2-7	-
TGTGCCAGCAGTGAATGGGGGGGGAATTCACCCCTCCACTTT	CASSEWGGNSPLHF	once	TRBV25-1	TRBJ1-6	-
TGTGCCAGCAGTTCGCCGGGACAGGGGAACACTGAAGCTTTCTTT	CASSSPGQGNTEAFF	many	TRBV12-3/TRBV12-4	TRBJ1-1	TRBD1
TGTGCCAGCACCACCTCCCGGGACAGCTCCTATAATTCACCCCTCCACTTT	CASTTSRDSSYNSPLHF	few	TRBV6-1	TRBJ1-6	TRBD1
TGTGCCAGCAGCGCCAGCCCAGACAGGGTTGGGGCCAACGTCCTGACTTTC	CASSASPDRVGANVLTF	many	TRBV9	TRBJ2-6	TRBD1
TGTGCCAGCAGCTTTACGGGACTAGCGGGGGACAATGAGCAGTTCTTC	CASSFTGLAGDNEQFF	-	TRBV11-2	TRBJ2-1	TRBD2
TGCAGTGCTAGAGTCCCGGGGGCGAGGACAGATACGCAGTATTTT	CSARVPGARTDTQYF	-	TRBV20-1	TRBJ2-3	-
TGTGCCAGCAGCGATGGGGAGGGAATGTACAATGAGCAGTTCTTC	CASSDGEGMYNEQFF	-	TRBV7-9	TRBJ2-1	TRBD2
TGTGCCATAGGACAGGGAACCTACAATGAGCAGTTCTTC	CAIGQGTYNEQFF	-	TRBV10-3	TRBJ2-1	TRBD1
TGTGCCATCAGTGATCTTGCAAATGAAAAACTGTTTTTT	CAISDLANEKLFF	-	TRBV10-3	TRBJ1-4	-
TGCAGTGCTAGGGATAGGGGGAGGGCCTCCGGCAAGCAGTACTTC	CSARDRGRASGKQYF	many	TRBV20-1	TRBJ2-7	-
TGTGCCAGTAGTATCATGTCGAACACTGAAGCTTTCTTT	CASSIMSNTEAFF	-	TRBV19	TRBJ1-1	-
TGTGCCACCAGTGATCCTGGGTCTGGTGACCAGCCCCAGCATTTT	CATSDPGSGDQPQHF	-	TRBV24-1	TRBJ1-5	-
TGTGCCAGCAGCCGTCATATCAGTGAAAAACTGTTTTTT	CASSRHISEKLFF	-	TRBV2	TRBJ1-4	-
TGCGCCAGCAGCCAAGCCCCAGGGGCCTTCAATCAGCCCCAGCATTTT	CASSQAPGAFNQPQHF	-	TRBV4-1	TRBJ1-5	-
TGTGCCAGCAGCTTGCACGGGGCCCCTGGGGCCAACGTCCTGACTTTC	CASSLHGAPGANVLTF	-	TRBV5-4	TRBJ2-6	-
TGCAGCGTTGGAGACACCTGTCGTCGGGATACGCAGTATTTT	CSVGDTCRRDTQYF	-	TRBV29-1	TRBJ2-3	-